This record looks at one TCR beta chain sequence and its context. Methods used by the authors: Reference gene primers were amplified, and this amplification served to estimate nucleated cell counts. TCRdb's table, derived via immunoSEQ multiplex PCR, lists solely in-frame clones and lacks some. V and J calls plus clone size are reproduced from that table; the DNA served to infer D and trimming. The table records some 27,000 clones, 80% to 90% of them present only once. This CDR3 contains 16 residues. Germline V gene sequence: CDR1 SGHDN, CDR2 FVKESK. V lost 0 bases to trimming and J lost 2 bases, with 8 bases between them. The data were taken from a study of blood T cell repertoires in COVID-19.

Sequencing was performed on peripheral blood. The chain couples TRBV14 to TRBJ2-6, with D tentatively TRBD2 (5 bases). This TCR was recovered from a human donor in a cohort sampled during active COVID-19. The donor label of this sample is uncertain. CDR3 amino acids: CASSQDRAAGANVLTF. The CDR3, as DNA: TGTGCCAGCAGCCAAGATCGAGCGGCTGGGGCCAACGTCCTGACTTTC.